This T cell receptor beta chain was identified in a study of blood T cell repertoires in COVID-19. Study-wide context: PBMCs, B-cell-depleted T cells, or T cells were the source of the cDNA or gDNA that made up the material.

As processed by the authors: How many nucleated cells were present was estimated from reference gene primer amplification. TCRdb's table, derived via immunoSEQ multiplex PCR, lists solely in-frame clones and lacks some. The V and J calls and the clone size are those of that table, but D and trimming were determined from the DNA. The sample includes fewer than 200,000 clones, about 80% seen only once; the top ten take over 7.5%. With 5 bases clipped from V and 6 bases from J, the junction kept 5 bases outside the gene matches. CDR1 SGHDN and CDR2 FVKESK come from the germline V gene. The CDR3 runs 14 residues.

The sequencing sample was made of peripheral blood. The source is a woman between 65 and 79 years old with acute or convalescent COVID-19. J is TRBJ1-5 and V is TRBV14; 9 nucleotides line up with TRBD1. CDR3 sequence reads: CASSWDRAAQPQHF. CDR3 in DNA: TGTGCCAGCAGCTGGGACAGGGCTGCTCAGCCCCAGCATTTT. Looking up the rest from reference TRBV14 and TRBJ1-5 gives the full variable domain: EAGVTQFPSHSVIEKGQTVTLRCDPISGHDNLYWYRRVMGKEIKFLLHFVKESKQDESGMPNNRFLAERTGGTYSTLKVQPAELEDSGVYFCASSWDRAAQPQHFGDGTRLSIL.